This TCR beta chain was recorded in a study of Ad26.COV2.S vaccination and SARS-CoV-2 variants. Background on the study: By the intramuscular route, Ad26.COV2.S was given once, or twice 56 days apart. General study results and limits: Placebo recipients trailed vaccine recipients in spike-specific TCR breadth. In vaccinated individuals, spike-specific CD8+ and CD4+ T cell responses reportedly displayed substantial breadth.

The data were produced by immunoSEQ multiplex PCR, yet TCRdb's version contains in-frame clones alone and is incomplete. Here the sample spans about 680,000 clones, roughly 90% being singletons. Concerning this clone itself: The antigen is not known.

Germline V gene data show CDR1 as LNHNV and CDR2 as YYDKDF (reference sequence). The V and J ends lost 0 bases and 6 bases, in that order; junction bases with no gene match: 12. CDR3 size: 18 residues. Specified treatment: over 15 received Ad26.COV2.S at low or high dose, single or two shots; roughly five received placebo; per-sample allocation not given. It was on day 63 after the first vaccine or placebo injection that samples were taken. In the vaccine, an Ad26 vector expressed the SARS-CoV-2 spike of the Wuhan strain. This chain joins TRBV15 and TRBJ2-5; 11 bases are shared with TRBD2. The sequence was obtained from a person aged 18 to 59 who received the Ad26.COV2.S COVID-19 vaccine or a placebo. The specimen comprised peripheral blood, sampled in a trial of Ad26.COV2.S vaccine versus placebo. CDR3 protein: CATSRDPPSSGGLQTQYF. CDR3 nucleotide sequence: TGTGCCACCAGCAGAGATCCCCCCTCTAGCGGGGGGCTTCAGACCCAGTACTTC.